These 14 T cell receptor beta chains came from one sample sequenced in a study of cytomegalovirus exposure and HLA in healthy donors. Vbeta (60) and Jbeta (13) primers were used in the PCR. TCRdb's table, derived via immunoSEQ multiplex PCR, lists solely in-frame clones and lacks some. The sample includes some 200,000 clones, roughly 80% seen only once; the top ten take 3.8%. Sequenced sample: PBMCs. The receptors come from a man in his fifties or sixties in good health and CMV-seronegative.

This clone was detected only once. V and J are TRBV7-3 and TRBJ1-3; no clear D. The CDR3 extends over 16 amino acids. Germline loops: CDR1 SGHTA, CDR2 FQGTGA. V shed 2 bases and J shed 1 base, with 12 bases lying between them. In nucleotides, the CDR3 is TGTGCCAGCAGCTTAGCCCAGGCAGGATCTGGAAACACCATATATTTT. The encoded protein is CASSLAQAGSGNTIYF.

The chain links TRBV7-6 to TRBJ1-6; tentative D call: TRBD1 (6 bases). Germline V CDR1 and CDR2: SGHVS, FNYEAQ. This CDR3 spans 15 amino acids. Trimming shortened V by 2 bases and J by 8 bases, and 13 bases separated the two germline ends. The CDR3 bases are TGTGCCAGCAGCTTACAGGGGCTTTCAGATTCACCCCTCCACTTT. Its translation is CASSLQGLSDSPLHF.

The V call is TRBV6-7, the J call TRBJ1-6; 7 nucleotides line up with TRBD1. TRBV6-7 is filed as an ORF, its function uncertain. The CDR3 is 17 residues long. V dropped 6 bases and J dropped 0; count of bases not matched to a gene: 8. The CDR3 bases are TGTGCCAGCAGCGGACAGGTAAGGAGCTCCTATAATTCACCCCTCCACTTT. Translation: CASSGQVRSSYNSPLHF.

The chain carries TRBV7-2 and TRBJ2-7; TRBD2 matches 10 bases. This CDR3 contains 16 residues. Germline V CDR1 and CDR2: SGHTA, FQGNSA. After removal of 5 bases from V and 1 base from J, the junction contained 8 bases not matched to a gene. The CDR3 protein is CASSRPQRGGSYEQYF. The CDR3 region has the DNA TGTGCCAGCAGCCGGCCGCAGCGGGGGGGATCCTACGAGCAGTACTTC.

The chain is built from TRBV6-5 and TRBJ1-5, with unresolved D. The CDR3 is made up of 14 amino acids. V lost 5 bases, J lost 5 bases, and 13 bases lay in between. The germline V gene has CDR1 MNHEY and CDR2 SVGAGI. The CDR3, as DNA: TGTGCCAGCAGTATAGCGGTGGGTTATCAGCCCCAGCATTTT. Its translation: CASSIAVGYQPQHF.

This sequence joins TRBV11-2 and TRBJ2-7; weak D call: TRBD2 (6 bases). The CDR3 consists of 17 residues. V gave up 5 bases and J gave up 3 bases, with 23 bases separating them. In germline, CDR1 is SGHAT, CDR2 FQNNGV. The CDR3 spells CASSPTLGPGGDYEQYF. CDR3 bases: TGTGCCAGCAGCCCGACCTTAGGACCCGGAGGGGACTACGAGCAGTACTTC.

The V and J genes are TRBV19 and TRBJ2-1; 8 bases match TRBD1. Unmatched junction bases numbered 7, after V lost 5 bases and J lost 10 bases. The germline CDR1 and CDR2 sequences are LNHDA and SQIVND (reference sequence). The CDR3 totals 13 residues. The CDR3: CASSEDRAREQFF. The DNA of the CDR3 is TGTGCCAGTAGTGAGGACAGGGCACGAGAGCAGTTCTTC.

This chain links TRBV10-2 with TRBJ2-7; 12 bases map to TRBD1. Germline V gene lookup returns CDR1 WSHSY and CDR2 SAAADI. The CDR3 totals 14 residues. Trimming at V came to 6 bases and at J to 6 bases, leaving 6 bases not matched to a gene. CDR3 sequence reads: CASRSGTGGGEQYF. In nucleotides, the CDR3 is TGCGCCAGCAGATCCGGGACAGGGGGCGGCGAGCAGTACTTC.

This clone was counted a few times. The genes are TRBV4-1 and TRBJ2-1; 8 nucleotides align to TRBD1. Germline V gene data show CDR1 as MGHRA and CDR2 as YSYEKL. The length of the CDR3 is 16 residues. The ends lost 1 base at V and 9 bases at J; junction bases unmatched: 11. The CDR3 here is CASSQGATGVRGEQFF. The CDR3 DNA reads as TGCGCCAGCAGCCAAGGGGCGACAGGGGTAAGGGGTGAGCAGTTCTTC.

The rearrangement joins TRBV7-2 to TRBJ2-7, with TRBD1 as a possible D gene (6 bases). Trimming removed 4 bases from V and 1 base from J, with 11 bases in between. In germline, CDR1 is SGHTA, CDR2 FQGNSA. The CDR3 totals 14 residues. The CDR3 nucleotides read TGTGCCAGCAGCTCACAGGGAAGGTCCTACGAGCAGTACTTC. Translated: CASSSQGRSYEQYF.

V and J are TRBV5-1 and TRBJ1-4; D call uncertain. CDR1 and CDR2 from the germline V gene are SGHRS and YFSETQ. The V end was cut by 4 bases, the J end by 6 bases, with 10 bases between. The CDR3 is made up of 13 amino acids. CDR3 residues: CASSPGSYEKLFF. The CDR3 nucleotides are TGCGCCAGCAGCCCAGGATCCTATGAAAAACTGTTTTTT.

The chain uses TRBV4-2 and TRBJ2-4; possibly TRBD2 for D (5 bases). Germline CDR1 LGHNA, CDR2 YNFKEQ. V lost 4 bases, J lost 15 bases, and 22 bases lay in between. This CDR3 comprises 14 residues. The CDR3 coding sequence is TGTGCCAGCAGCCCCCTAGGGCAAGCCGGCGGGCTGTACTTC. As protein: CASSPLGQAGGLYF.

This CDR3 reads CASSQDFLEATYEQYF. CDR3 DNA: TGCGCCAGCAGCCAAGATTTTTTAGAGGCTACCTACGAGCAGTACTTC. This rearrangement joins TRBV4-1 to TRBJ2-7; D is undetermined. From germline, CDR1 is MGHRA and CDR2 YSYEKL. CDR3 length: 16 amino acids. Trimming took off 0 bases at V and 2 bases at J, with 14 bases between the two ends.

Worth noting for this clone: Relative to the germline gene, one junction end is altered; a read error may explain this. In DNA, the CDR3 is TGTGCCAGCAGCTTAGTTCGGGACACAAGAGAGACCCGGTACTTC. It specifies CASSLVRDTRETRYF. The chain is built from TRBV7-7 and TRBJ2-5, with a tentative D call TRBD1 (6 bases). CDR3 length equals 15 residues. Germline V gene data show CDR1 as SSHAT and CDR2 as FNYEAQ (reference sequence).